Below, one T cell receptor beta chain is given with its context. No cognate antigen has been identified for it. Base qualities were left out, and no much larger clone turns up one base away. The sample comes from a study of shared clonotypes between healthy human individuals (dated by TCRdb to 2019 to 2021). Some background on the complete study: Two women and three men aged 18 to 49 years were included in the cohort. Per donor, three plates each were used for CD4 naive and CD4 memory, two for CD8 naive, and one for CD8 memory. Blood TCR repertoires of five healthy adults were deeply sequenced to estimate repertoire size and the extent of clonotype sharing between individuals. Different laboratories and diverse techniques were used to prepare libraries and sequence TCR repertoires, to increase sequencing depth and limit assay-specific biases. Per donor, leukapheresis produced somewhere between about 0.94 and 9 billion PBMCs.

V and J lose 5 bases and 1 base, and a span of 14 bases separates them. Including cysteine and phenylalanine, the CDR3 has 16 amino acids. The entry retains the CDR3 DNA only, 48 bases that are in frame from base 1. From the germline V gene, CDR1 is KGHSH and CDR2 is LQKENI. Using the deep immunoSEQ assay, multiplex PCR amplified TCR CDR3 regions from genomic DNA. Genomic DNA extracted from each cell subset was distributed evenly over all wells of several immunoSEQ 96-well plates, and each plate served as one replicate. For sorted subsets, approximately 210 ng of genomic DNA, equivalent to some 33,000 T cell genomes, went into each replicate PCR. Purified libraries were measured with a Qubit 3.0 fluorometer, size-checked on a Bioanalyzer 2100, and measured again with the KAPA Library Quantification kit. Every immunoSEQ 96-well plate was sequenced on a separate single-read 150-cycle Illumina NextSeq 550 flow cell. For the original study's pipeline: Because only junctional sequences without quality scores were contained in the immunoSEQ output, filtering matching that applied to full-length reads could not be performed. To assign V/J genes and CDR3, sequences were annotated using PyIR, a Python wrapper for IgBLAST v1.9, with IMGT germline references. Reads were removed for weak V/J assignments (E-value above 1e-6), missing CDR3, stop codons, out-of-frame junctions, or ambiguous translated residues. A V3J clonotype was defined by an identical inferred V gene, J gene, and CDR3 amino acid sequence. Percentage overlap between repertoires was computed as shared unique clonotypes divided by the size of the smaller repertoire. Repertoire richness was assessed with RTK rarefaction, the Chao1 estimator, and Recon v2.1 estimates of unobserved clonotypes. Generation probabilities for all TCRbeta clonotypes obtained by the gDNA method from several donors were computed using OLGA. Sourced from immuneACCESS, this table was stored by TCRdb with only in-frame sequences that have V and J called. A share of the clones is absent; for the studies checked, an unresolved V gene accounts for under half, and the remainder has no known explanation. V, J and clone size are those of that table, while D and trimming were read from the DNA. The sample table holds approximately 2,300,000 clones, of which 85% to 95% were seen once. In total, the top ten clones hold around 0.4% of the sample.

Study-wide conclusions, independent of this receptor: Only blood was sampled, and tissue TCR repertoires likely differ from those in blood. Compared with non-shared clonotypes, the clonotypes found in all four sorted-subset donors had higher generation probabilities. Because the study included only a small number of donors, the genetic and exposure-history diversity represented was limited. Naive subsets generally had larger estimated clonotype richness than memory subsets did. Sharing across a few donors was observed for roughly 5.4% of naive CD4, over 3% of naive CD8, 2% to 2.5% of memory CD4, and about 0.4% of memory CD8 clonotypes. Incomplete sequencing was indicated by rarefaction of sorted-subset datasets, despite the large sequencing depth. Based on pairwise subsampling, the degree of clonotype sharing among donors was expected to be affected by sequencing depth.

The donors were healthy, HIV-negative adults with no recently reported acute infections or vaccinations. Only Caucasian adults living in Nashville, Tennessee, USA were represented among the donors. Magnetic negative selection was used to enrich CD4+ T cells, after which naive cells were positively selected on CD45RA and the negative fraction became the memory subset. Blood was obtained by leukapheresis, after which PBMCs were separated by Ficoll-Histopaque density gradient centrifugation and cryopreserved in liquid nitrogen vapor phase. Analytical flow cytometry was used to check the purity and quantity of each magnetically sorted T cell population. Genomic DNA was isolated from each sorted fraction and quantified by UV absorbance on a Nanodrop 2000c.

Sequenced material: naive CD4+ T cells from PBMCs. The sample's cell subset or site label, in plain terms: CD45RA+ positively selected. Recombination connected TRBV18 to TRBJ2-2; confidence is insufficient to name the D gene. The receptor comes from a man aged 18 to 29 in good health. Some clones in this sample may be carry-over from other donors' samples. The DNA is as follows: TGTGCCAGCTCAGTCGTAGCCGGAGTGAACACCGGGGAGCTGTTTTTT. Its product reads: CASSVVAGVNTGELFF.